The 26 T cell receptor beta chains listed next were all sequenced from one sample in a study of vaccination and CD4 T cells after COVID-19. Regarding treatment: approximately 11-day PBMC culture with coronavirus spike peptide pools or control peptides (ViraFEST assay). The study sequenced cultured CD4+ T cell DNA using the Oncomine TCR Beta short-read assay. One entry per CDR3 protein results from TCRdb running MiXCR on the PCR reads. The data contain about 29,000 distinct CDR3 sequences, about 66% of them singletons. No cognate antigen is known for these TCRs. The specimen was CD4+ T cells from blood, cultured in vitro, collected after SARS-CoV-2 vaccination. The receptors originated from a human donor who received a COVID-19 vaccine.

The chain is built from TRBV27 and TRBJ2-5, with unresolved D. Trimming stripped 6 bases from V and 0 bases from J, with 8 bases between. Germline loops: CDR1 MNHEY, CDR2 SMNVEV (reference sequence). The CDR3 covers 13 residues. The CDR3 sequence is CASSYSYQETQYF. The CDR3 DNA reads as TGTGCCAGCAGCTACTCGTACCAAGAGACCCAGTACTTC.

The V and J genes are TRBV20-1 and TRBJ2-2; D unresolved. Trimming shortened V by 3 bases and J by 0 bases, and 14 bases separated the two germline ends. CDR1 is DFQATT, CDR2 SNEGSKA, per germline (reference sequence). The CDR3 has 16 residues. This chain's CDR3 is CSASPRRGTNTGELFF. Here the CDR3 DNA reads TGCAGTGCTAGCCCCAGGAGAGGAACGAACACCGGGGAGCTGTTTTTT.

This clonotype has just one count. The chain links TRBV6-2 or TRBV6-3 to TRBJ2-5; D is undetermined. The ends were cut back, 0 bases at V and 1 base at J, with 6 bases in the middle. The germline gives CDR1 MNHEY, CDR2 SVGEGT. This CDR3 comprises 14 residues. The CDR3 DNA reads TGTGCCAGCAGTTACTCTCGGGCCCAAGAGACCCAGTACTTC. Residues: CASSYSRAQETQYF.

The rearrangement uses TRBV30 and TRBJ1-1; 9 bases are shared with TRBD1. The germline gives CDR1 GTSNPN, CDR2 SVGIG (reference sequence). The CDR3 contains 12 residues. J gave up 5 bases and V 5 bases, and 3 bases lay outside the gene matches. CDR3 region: CAWDRGDTEAFF. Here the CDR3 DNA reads TGTGCCTGGGACAGGGGGGATACTGAAGCTTTCTTT. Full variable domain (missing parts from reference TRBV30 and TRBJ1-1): SQTIHQWPATLVQPVGSPLSLECTVEGTSNPNLYWYRQAAGRGLQLLFYSVGIGQISSEVPQNLSASRPQDRQFILSSKKLLLSDSGFYLCAWDRGDTEAFFGQGTRLTVV.

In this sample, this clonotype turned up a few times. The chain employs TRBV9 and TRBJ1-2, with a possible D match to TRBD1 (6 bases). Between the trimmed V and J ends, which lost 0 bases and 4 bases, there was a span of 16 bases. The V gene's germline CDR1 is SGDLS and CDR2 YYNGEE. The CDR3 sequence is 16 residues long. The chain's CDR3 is CASSVAPGQEIYGYTF. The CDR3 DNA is TGTGCCAGCAGCGTAGCCCCGGGACAAGAAATCTATGGCTACACCTTC.

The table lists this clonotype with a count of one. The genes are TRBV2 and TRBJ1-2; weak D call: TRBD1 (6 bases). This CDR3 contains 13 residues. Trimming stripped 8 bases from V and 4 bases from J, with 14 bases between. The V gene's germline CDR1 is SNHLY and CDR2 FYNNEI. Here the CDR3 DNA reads TGTGCCAGCCGGCCAGGGGCGACCTATGGCTACACCTTC. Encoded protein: CASRPGATYGYTF. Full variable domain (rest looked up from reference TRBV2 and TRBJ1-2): EPEVTQTPSHQVTQMGQEVILRCVPISNHLYFYWYRQILGQKVEFLVSFYNNEISEKSEIFDDQFSVERPDGSNFTLKIRSTKLEDSAMYFCASRPGATYGYTFGSGTRLTVV.

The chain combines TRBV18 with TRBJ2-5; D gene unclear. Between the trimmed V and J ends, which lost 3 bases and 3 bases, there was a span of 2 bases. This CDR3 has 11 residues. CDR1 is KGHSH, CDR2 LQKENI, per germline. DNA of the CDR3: TGTGCCAGCTCACCGGAAGAGACCCAGTACTTC. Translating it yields CASSPEETQYF.

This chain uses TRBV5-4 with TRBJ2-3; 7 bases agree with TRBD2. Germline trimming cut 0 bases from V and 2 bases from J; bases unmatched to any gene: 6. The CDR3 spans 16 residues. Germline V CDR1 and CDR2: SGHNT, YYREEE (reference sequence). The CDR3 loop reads CASSLGGGGDTDTQYF. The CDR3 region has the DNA TGTGCCAGCAGCTTGGGTGGGGGGGGAGACACAGATACGCAGTATTTT.

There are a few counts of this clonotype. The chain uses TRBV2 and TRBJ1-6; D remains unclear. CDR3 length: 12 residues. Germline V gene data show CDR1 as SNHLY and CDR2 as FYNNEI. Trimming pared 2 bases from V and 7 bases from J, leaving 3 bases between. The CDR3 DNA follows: TGTGCCAGCAGTGAACCCAATTCACCCCTCCACTTT. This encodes CASSEPNSPLHF.

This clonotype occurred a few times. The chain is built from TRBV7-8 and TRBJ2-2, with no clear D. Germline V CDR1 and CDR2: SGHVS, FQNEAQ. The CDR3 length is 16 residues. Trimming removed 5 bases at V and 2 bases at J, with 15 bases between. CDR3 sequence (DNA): TGTGCCAGCAGCACCCTCCGGCACAGAAACACCGGGGAGCTGTTTTTT. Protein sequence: CASSTLRHRNTGELFF.

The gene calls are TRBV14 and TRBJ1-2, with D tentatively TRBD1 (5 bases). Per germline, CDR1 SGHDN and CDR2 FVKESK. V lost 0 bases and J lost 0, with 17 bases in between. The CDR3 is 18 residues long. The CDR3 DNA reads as TGTGCCAGCAGCCAAGATTTTATATCCAGGGTATCTAACTATGGCTACACCTTC. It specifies CASSQDFISRVSNYGYTF.

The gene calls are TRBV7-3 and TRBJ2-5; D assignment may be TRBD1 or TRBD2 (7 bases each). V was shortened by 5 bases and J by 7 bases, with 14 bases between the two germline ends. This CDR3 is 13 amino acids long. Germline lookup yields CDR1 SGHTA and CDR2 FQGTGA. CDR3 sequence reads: CASSATGEGTQYF. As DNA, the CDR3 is TGTGCCAGCAGCGCTACAGGGGAGGGGACCCAGTACTTC. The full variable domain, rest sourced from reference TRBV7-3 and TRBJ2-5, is GAGVSQTPSNKVTEKGKYVELRCDPISGHTALYWYRQSLGQGPEFLIYFQGTGAADDSGLPNDRFFAVRPEGSVSTLKIQRTERGDSAVYLCASSATGEGTQYFGPGTRLLVL.

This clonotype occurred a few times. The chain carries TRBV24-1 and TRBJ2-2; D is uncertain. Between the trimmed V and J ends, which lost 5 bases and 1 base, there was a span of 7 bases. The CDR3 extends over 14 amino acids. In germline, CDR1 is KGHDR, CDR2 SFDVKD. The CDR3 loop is CATSGPGNTGELFF. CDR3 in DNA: TGTGCCACCAGTGGGCCGGGGAACACCGGGGAGCTGTTTTTT.

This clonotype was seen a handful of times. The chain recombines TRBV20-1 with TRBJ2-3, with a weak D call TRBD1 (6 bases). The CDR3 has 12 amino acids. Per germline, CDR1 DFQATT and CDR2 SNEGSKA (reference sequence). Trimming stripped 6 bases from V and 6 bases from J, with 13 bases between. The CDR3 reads CSAPQGADTQYF. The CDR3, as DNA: TGCAGTGCGCCACAGGGCGCGGATACGCAGTATTTT.

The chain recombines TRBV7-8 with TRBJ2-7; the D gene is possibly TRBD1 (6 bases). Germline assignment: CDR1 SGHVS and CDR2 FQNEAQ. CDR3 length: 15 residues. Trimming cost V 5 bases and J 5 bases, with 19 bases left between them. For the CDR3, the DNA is TGTGCCAGCAGCCCCCGGACAGTGTCTTCCCACGAGCAGTACTTC. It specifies CASSPRTVSSHEQYF.

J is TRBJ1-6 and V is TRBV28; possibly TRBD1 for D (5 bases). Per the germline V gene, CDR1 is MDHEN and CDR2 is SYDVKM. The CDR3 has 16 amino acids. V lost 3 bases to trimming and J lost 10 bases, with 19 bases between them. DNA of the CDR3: TGTGCCAGCAGTTTCGCTCCCCCAACCGGGGGATCACCCCTCCACTTT. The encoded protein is CASSFAPPTGGSPLHF.

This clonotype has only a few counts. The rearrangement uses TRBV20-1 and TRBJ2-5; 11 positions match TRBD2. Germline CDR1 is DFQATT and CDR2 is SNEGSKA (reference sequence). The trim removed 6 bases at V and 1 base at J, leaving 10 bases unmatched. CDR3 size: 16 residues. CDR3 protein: CSAAPLAGVLQETQYF. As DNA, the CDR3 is TGCAGTGCCGCCCCACTAGCGGGGGTGCTCCAAGAGACCCAGTACTTC.

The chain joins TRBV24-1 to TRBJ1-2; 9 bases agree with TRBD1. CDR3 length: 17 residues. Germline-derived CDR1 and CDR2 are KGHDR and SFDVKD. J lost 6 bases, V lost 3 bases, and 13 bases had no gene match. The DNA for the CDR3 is TGTGCCACCAGTGATACCGGGGACAGGGCGTCGCTAGATGGCTACACCTTC. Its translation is CATSDTGDRASLDGYTF.

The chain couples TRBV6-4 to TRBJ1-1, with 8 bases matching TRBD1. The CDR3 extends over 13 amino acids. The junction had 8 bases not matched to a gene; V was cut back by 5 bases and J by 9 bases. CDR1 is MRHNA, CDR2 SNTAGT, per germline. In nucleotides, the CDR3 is TGTGCCAGCAGTCACGGACAGGGCGGAAAAGCTTTCTTT. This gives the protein CASSHGQGGKAFF.

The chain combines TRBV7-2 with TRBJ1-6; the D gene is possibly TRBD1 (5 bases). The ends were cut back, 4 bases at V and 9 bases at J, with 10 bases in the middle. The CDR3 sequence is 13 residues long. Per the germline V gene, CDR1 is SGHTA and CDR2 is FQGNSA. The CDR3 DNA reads TGTGCCAGCAGCTCCCGACAGACTTCACCCCTCCACTTT. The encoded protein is CASSSRQTSPLHF.

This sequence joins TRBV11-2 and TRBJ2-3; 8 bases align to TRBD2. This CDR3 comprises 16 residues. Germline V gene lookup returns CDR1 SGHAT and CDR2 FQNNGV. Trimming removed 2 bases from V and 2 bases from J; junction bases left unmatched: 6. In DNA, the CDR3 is TGTGCCAGCAGCTTATTGGGACTAGGGCCCACAGATACGCAGTATTTT. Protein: CASSLLGLGPTDTQYF.

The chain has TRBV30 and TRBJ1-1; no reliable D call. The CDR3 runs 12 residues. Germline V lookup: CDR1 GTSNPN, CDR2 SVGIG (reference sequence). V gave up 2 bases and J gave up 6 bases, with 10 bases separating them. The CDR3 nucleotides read TGTGCCTGGAGTACTCTTGGACCTGAAGCTTTCTTT. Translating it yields CAWSTLGPEAFF. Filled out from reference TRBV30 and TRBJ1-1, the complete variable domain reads SQTIHQWPATLVQPVGSPLSLECTVEGTSNPNLYWYRQAAGRGLQLLFYSVGIGQISSEVPQNLSASRPQDRQFILSSKKLLLSDSGFYLCAWSTLGPEAFFGQGTRLTVV.

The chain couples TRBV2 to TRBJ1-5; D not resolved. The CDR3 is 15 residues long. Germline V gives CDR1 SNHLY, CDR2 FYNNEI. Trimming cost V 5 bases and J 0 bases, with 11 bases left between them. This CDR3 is CASSPGKASNQPQHF. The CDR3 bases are TGTGCCAGCAGTCCGGGTAAGGCTAGCAATCAGCCCCAGCATTTT.

CDR3 nucleotide sequence: TGTGCCAGCTGGATGAAGGGGAGCGGACAGTCCGTGAACACTGAAGCTTTCTTT. This gives the protein CASWMKGSGQSVNTEAFF. This chain joins TRBV15 and TRBJ1-1, with D tentatively TRBD1 (6 bases). The length of the CDR3 is 18 residues. Germline assignment: CDR1 LNHNV and CDR2 YYDKDF (reference sequence). Trimming took off 10 bases at V and 0 bases at J, with 27 bases between the two ends.

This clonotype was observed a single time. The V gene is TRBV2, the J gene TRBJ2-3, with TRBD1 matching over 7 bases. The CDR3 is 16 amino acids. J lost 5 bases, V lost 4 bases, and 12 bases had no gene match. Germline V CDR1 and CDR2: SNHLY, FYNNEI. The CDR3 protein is CASSGVQGLGEDTQYF. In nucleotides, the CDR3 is TGTGCCAGCAGTGGGGTACAGGGGTTGGGTGAAGATACGCAGTATTTT. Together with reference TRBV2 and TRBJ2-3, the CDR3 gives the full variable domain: EPEVTQTPSHQVTQMGQEVILRCVPISNHLYFYWYRQILGQKVEFLVSFYNNEISEKSEIFDDQFSVERPDGSNFTLKIRSTKLEDSAMYFCASSGVQGLGEDTQYFGPGTRLTVL.

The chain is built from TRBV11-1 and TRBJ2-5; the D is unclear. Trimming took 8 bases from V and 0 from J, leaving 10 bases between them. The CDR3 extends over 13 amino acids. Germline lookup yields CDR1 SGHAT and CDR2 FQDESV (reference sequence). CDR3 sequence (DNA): TGTGCCAGCGCTCGGTGGGACCAAGAGACCCAGTACTTC. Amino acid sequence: CASARWDQETQYF.